The present T cell receptor beta chain was sequenced within a study of Graves' ophthalmopathy and Graves' hyperthyroidism. Study overall: Researchers obtained peripheral blood at initial diagnosis, before any treatment had begun.

The CDR3 contains 17 residues. Trimming cost V 6 bases and J 2 bases; bases outside gene matches: 10. The study excluded patients with other autoimmune diseases, uncontrolled infections, pregnancy or lactation. Clinicians diagnosed using symptoms, serum thyroxine, TRAb, thyroid ultrasound and orbital computed tomography. PBMCs were isolated by Ficoll-Paque density gradient centrifugation, using over 9.5 ml of fresh peripheral blood as the starting material. Researchers took RNA transcripts and amplified TCR beta CDR3 regions from them. The authors performed first-round RT-PCR with HTBI primers and then a second-round multiplex PCR. TCRdb passed the multiplex PCR reads through MiXCR, listing each CDR3 protein once. The sample records 200,000 to 250,000 distinct CDR3 sequences, just under 30% being singletons. This clonotype has a count of ten or more.

The TCR comes from a man aged 50-60 years with Graves' ophthalmopathy. The material sequenced was peripheral blood. This chain connects TRBV12-3 or TRBV12-4 to TRBJ2-7; 13 bases agree with TRBD2. The CDR3 DNA reads TGTGCCAGCAGCTTGACTAGCGGGAGGTTAGGCCCCTACGAGCAGTACTTC. Translated, it gives CASSLTSGRLGPYEQYF.